The 5 T cell receptor beta chains below were found in one sample sequenced in a study of shared clonotypes between healthy human individuals. Repertoires were generated with immunoSEQ multiplex PCR, while TCRdb's copy carries only in-frame clones and drops some. The repertoire holds 2,500,000 or so clones, with about 90% as singletons. The sample comprised naive CD4+ T cells from PBMCs. The subset denotes: CD45RA+ positively selected. Receptors were obtained from a man aged 18-30 years in good health. Some clones in this sample may be carry-over from other donors' samples.

The DNA of the CDR3 is TGCGCCAGCAGCCCCGGCCGGGACGGATATAGCACAGATACGCAGTATTTT. It specifies CASSPGRDGYSTDTQYF. The chain links TRBV5-1 to TRBJ2-3; D may be TRBD1 or TRBD2 (5 bases each). With 4 bases removed from V and 0 bases from J, the gap between germline ends came to 18 bases. Germline V CDR1 and CDR2: SGHRS, YFSETQ. The CDR3 spans 17 residues.

The chain recombines TRBV6-4 with TRBJ2-1; D is perhaps TRBD1 or TRBD2 (6 bases each). The CDR3 totals 15 residues. Germline V gene data show CDR1 as MRHNA and CDR2 as SNTAGT. The V end lost 0 bases, the J end lost 8 bases, and 14 bases lay between the germline ends. The CDR3 DNA reads TGTGCCAGCAGTGACTCCGGGGTGGGGGGCGATGAGCAGTTCTTC. Translating gives CASSDSGVGGDEQFF.

The V and J genes are TRBV5-4 and TRBJ2-1; D is ambiguous. CDR3 length: 17 residues. Germline CDR1 SGHNT, CDR2 YYREEE (reference sequence). V was clipped by 2 bases and J by 0 bases, with 15 bases between them. In nucleotides, the CDR3 is TGTGCCAGCAGCTTATCTCTACTTCCTAGCTCCTACAATGAGCAGTTCTTC. This gives the protein CASSLSLLPSSYNEQFF.

The CDR3 DNA reads as TGTGCCAGCAGTAGTTTAGGACAGCTGAACACTGAAGCTTTCTTT. Encoded protein: CASSSLGQLNTEAFF. J is TRBJ1-1 and V is TRBV2; a possible D gene is TRBD1 (6 bases). V shed 5 bases and J shed 0 bases, with 13 bases lying between them. Germline loops: CDR1 SNHLY, CDR2 FYNNEI. CDR3 length: 15 amino acids.

With respect to this clone: This specimen includes other DNA sequences encoding the same CDR3. J is TRBJ2-7 and V is TRBV10-3; D call uncertain. The V end was cut by 2 bases, the J end by 6 bases, with 5 bases between. Per germline, CDR1 ENHRY and CDR2 SYGVKD. This CDR3 spans 11 amino acids. The CDR3 here is CAISERSEQYF. CDR3 in DNA: TGTGCCATCAGTGAGCGATCCGAGCAGTACTTC.